This T cell receptor (beta chain) was documented in a study of T-cell memory formation after mild COVID-19. Study in general: The study found TCR clusters largely donor specific. Notes on the study in general: For contracting clones, CD4+ ones sat mainly in CM and EM, CD8+ in EMRA. Among clones contracting day 15 to 85, CD4/CD8 was balanced, whereas later expanders leaned CD4+. Whether day 37 second-wave clones are SARS-CoV-2-specific was not confirmed.

This clonotype was observed a few times. Its cognate antigen is unknown. MiXCR, run by TCRdb on the 5' RACE reads, gives a single entry per CDR3 protein. This table has 470,000 or so distinct CDR3 sequences, roughly 20% appearing once. The CDR3 contains 14 residues. The germline V gene encodes CDR1 SGHTA and CDR2 FQGNSA. Germline trimming cut 8 bases from V and 4 bases from J; bases unmatched to any gene: 8. This clonotype was obtained from an adult woman who had mild COVID-19 (a few samples of this study predate the infection). Cell type and time point are not known. The sample comprised PBMCs or a T cell subset sorted from them (not recorded which). The chain uses TRBV7-2 and TRBJ2-1; 7 bases fit TRBD1. CDR3: CASVTGVGYNEQFF. CDR3 DNA: TGTGCCAGCGTAACAGGGGTGGGTTACAATGAGCAGTTCTTC.